What follows is one T cell receptor (beta chain) and its context. This clonotype was seen many times. The antigen it binds to is not known. Base qualities were left out, and no much larger clone turns up one base away. The data originate from a study of T-cell memory formation after mild COVID-19 (dated by TCRdb to the early 2020s). Regarding the research as a whole: Most TCR sequence clusters were specific to one of the two donors. In a couple of donors, T-cell clones that expanded and contracted after mild COVID-19 were followed by sequencing TCRalpha and TCRbeta repertoires longitudinally. The cohort was made up of two young adult volunteers, one female and one male, who were previously healthy. Overall results and qualifications from the work: Contracting CD4+ clones turned up mainly in the CM and EM memory subsets, whereas EMRA was where CD8+ clones were enriched. The study covered only a couple of mild cases, and larger cohorts including severe cases with pre-infection samples were considered necessary. SARS-CoV-2 specificity was not confirmed for the second-wave clones peaking on day 37. Clones that contracted from day 15 to 85 showed balanced CD4/CD8 phenotypes, whereas a second wave of clones that expanded from day 15 to 37 leaned towards CD4+. Some responding clones were detected in pre-infection memory, which suggested that pre-existing cross-reactive memory T cells had joined the SARS-CoV-2 response.

Instrument on record: Illumina NovaSeq 6000. cDNA libraries for TCRalpha and TCRbeta were prepared by 5'RACE using constant-segment primers, with sample barcodes and unique molecular identifiers added. Trizol reagent was used to extract RNA from every sample. Library amplification was performed in two PCR steps, and a second sample barcode and Illumina TruSeq adapters were introduced in the second step. Libraries were sequenced on an Illumina NovaSeq with 2 x 150 bp paired-end reads. The original pipeline was this. The reads were demultiplexed and collapsed into UMI-guided consensus sequences using migec v1.2.7. With mixcr v2.1.11, UMI consensuses were aligned to TRA and TRB V and J templates and assembled into clonotypes. Clonotypes were classified as expanded or contracted when called significant by both edgeR and NoisET, with noise models trained on biological replicates. For edgeR calls, a false discovery rate-adjusted p below 0.01 and a log2 fold-change threshold of 1 were applied. As an exploratory analysis of dynamics, max-normalized trajectories of the 1000 most abundant clonotypes were examined with PCA combined with hierarchical clustering. Separately sequenced CD4+ and CD8+ repertoires were used to assign a CD4 or CD8 phenotype to each responding clone. TCRdb reprocessed the public reads (quality trimming at Q25 with fastp, clone calling with MiXCR) and kept in-frame beta chains. Every CDR3 protein is listed once, alongside the most common genes and DNA of its rows. V and J calls and clone size were set by TCRdb, not the authors. Recorded for this sample are 100,000 to 150,000 distinct CDR3 sequences; about 6% of them occurred a single time. The ten biggest clones cover around 2% of the sample.

Ficoll-Paque density gradient centrifugation was used to isolate PBMCs. The CDR3 runs 13 amino acids, cysteine and phenylalanine included. The read is trimmed to its CDR3 DNA, 39 bases read in frame from base 1. Trimmed from V: 9 bases; trimmed from J: 0 bases; junction bases lacking a gene match: 4. The receptor was derived from an adult woman who had mild COVID-19 (a few samples of this study predate the infection). The sample titles of this study are shuffled in the database, so cell type and time point are left out; the donor was told from shared clones. The sequence is built from TRBV12-3 or TRBV12-4 and TRBJ1-1; 7 of the junction bases match TRBD1. The sample consisted of PBMCs or a T cell subset sorted from them (not recorded which). CDR3 region: CASMTGLNTEAFF. At the DNA level, the sequence is TGTGCCAGTATGACAGGGTTGAACACTGAAGCTTTCTTT.